These 20 T cell receptor beta chains were all obtained from the same sample, sequenced in a study of blood T cell repertoires in COVID-19 (TCRdb year 2020). Libraries were constructed by the immunoSEQ multiplex PCR assay. Entries here come from immuneACCESS through TCRdb and include only in-frame sequences with V and J called. Some clones fail to appear in such tables; in the studies checked, an unresolved V gene covers under half of the shortfall, and the cause of the remainder is unknown. This sample lists 250,000 to 350,000 clones; roughly 86% were detected once. Less than 3% of the sample goes to the ten largest clones. The specimen was PBMCs or T cells enriched from blood (not recorded which). The receptors derive from a woman in her forties or fifties who had been exposed to COVID-19.

The gene calls are TRBV28 and TRBJ2-1; D unresolved. This CDR3 region has 11 residues. Germline CDR1 MDHEN, CDR2 SYDVKM. The V end lost 5 bases, the J end lost 4 bases, and 3 bases lay between the germline ends. The CDR3 bases are TGTGCCAGCAGTCCGTACAATGAGCAGTTCTTC. It encodes CASSPYNEQFF.

A single count supports this clone. V gene TRBV4-2 combines with J gene TRBJ1-2; 10 bases are shared with TRBD1. CDR1 LGHNA and CDR2 YNFKEQ come from the germline V gene. The CDR3 has 14 residues. V was pared by 0 bases and J by 8 bases, with 3 bases of the junction left unmatched. The CDR3 protein is CASSQDGTGVGYTF. The CDR3, as DNA: TGTGCCAGCAGCCAAGACGGGACAGGGGTCGGCTACACCTTC.

The chain has TRBV18 and TRBJ1-1; maybe TRBD1 (5 bases). The CDR3 totals 15 residues. The germline V gene encodes CDR1 KGHSH and CDR2 LQKENI. The V end lost 2 bases, the J end lost 1 base, and 11 bases lay between the germline ends. Here the CDR3 DNA reads TGTGCCAGCTCACCAGCAGGGAGGGGGAACACTGAAGCTTTCTTT. Encoded protein: CASSPAGRGNTEAFF.

V gene TRBV15 combines with J gene TRBJ1-5, with 8 bases matching TRBD1. The CDR3 totals 18 residues. Germline CDR1 LNHNV, CDR2 YYDKDF (reference sequence). V lost 5 bases and J lost 1; bases outside the gene matches: 13. CDR3 nucleotides: TGTGCCACCAGCTCTGGCGGTCCCAGGGGGCTAAGCAATCAGCCCCAGCATTTT. This sequence encodes CATSSGGPRGLSNQPQHF.

CDR3 sequence (DNA): TGCGCCAGCAGTACGGACAGACCCTACGAGCAGTACTTC. Its translation is CASSTDRPYEQYF. The chain combines TRBV5-1 with TRBJ2-7; possibly TRBD1 for D (6 bases). CDR1 and CDR2 from the germline V gene are SGHRS and YFSETQ. The length of the CDR3 is 13 residues. V was trimmed by 5 bases and J by 2 bases, leaving 11 bases between them.

The chain has TRBV28 and TRBJ1-5, with D tentatively TRBD1 (6 bases). The CDR3 length is 16 residues. The germline V gene encodes CDR1 MDHEN and CDR2 SYDVKM. The germline V and J ends were trimmed by 8 bases and 0 bases, with 17 bases remaining between them. For the CDR3, the DNA is TGTGCCAGCGCAAGGGCGCGGGGGGCTAGCAATCAGCCCCAGCATTTT. As protein: CASARARGASNQPQHF.

The genes are TRBV5-6 and TRBJ2-3, with TRBD1 as a possible D gene (5 bases). Germline V CDR1 and CDR2: SGHDT, YYEEEE. The ends were cut back, 0 bases at V and 2 bases at J, with 10 bases in the middle. This CDR3 has 15 residues. Written as DNA, the CDR3 is TGTGCCAGCAGCTTGGATGGCAGGGTCACAGATACGCAGTATTTT. Protein: CASSLDGRVTDTQYF.

The chain is built from TRBV18 and TRBJ1-1, with D maybe TRBD1 (5 bases). The CDR3 loop spans 17 amino acids. V shed 2 bases and J shed 4 bases, with 20 bases lying between them. Germline CDR1 reads KGHSH; CDR2 reads LQKENI. CDR3 sequence: CASSPEDAISRGTEAFF. CDR3 coding DNA: TGTGCCAGCTCACCAGAAGACGCCATTTCAAGGGGCACTGAAGCTTTCTTT.

This chain links TRBV11-2 with TRBJ2-2, with D possibly TRBD2 on 7 matching bases. The CDR3 sequence is 15 residues long. V lost 7 bases and J 7 bases, leaving 19 bases between the germline ends. Germline assignment: CDR1 SGHAT and CDR2 FQNNGV. CDR3 DNA sequence: TGTGCCAGCATGATCGGGGGGCGAGGAGGCGGGGAGCTGTTTTTT. Amino acids: CASMIGGRGGGELFF.

The V gene is TRBV27, the J gene TRBJ2-5, with D perhaps matching TRBD2 (5 bases). With 4 bases removed from V and 2 bases from J, the gap between germline ends came to 8 bases. The CDR3 length is 13 residues. Germline V gives CDR1 MNHEY, CDR2 SMNVEV (reference sequence). CDR3 protein: CASSWTGQETQYF. In nucleotides, the CDR3 is TGTGCCAGCAGTTGGACGGGACAAGAGACCCAGTACTTC.

The chain combines TRBV30 with TRBJ2-2, with D possibly matching TRBD2 (6 bases). Germline values: CDR1 GTSNPN, CDR2 SVGIG (reference sequence). This CDR3 region has 14 residues. V gave up 3 bases and J gave up 3 bases, with 11 bases separating them. The CDR3 sequence is CAWSLTSYTGELFF. DNA for the CDR3: TGTGCCTGGAGCCTAACTAGCTACACCGGGGAGCTGTTTTTT. The full variable domain, rest sourced from reference TRBV30 and TRBJ2-2, is SQTIHQWPATLVQPVGSPLSLECTVEGTSNPNLYWYRQAAGRGLQLLFYSVGIGQISSEVPQNLSASRPQDRQFILSSKKLLLSDSGFYLCAWSLTSYTGELFFGEGSRLTVL.

This chain connects TRBV7-8 to TRBJ2-5; TRBD1 matches 8 bases. The CDR3 covers 16 residues. Germline V gene data show CDR1 as SGHVS and CDR2 as FQNEAQ. With V trimmed by 1 base and J by 4 bases, 8 bases remained unmatched. The CDR3 DNA sequence: TGTGCCAGCAGCTTAGATCATCAGGGGGCACGAGAGACCCAGTACTTC. Its protein product is CASSLDHQGARETQYF.

This clone was seen a handful of times. The chain has TRBV9 and TRBJ1-1, with 11 nucleotides matching TRBD1. The germline CDR1 and CDR2 sequences are SGDLS and YYNGEE. The junction had 6 bases not matched to a gene; V was cut back by 3 bases and J by 5 bases. CDR3 length: 15 residues. The CDR3 region has the DNA TGTGCCAGCAGCGCTGGACAGGGGGCATGGACTGAAGCTTTCTTT. Residues: CASSAGQGAWTEAFF.

The V call is TRBV10-3, the J call TRBJ1-1, with 7 bases matching TRBD1. CDR1 ENHRY and CDR2 SYGVKD come from the germline V gene. This CDR3 spans 17 amino acids. Trimming removed 0 bases from V and 7 bases from J; junction bases left unmatched: 14. The chain's CDR3 is CAISESWVFKDRVEAFF. The CDR3 DNA follows: TGTGCCATCAGTGAGTCGTGGGTTTTTAAAGACAGGGTTGAAGCTTTCTTT.

The chain couples TRBV7-2 to TRBJ2-7; a weak D match, TRBD1 (6 bases). Germline CDR1 is SGHTA and CDR2 is FQGNSA. Trimming took 1 base from V and 2 from J, leaving 12 bases between them. This CDR3 is built from 15 residues. Here the CDR3 reads CASSLGQVRTYEQYF. The CDR3 coding sequence is TGTGCCAGCAGCTTAGGACAGGTTAGGACCTACGAGCAGTACTTC.

The chain is built from TRBV5-4 and TRBJ2-2; 12 bases align to TRBD2. The germline gives CDR1 SGHNT, CDR2 YYREEE (reference sequence). J lost 4 bases, V lost 4 bases, and 5 bases had no gene match. This CDR3 is built from 16 residues. The CDR3 DNA reads TGTGCCAGCAGCCAGATGGGACTAGCGGGCACCGGGGAGCTGTTTTTT. This encodes CASSQMGLAGTGELFF.

The chain is built from TRBV6-4 and TRBJ2-5; a possible D gene is TRBD1 (6 bases). The germline gives CDR1 MRHNA, CDR2 SNTAGT. The CDR3 totals 17 residues. V shed 2 bases and J shed 2 bases, with 18 bases lying between them. The DNA of the CDR3 is TGTGCCAGCAGTGACCCACGGCCCGGGACACAACAAGAGACCCAGTACTTC. It translates to CASSDPRPGTQQETQYF.

The chain links TRBV2 to TRBJ2-7; D call uncertain. The CDR3 totals 14 residues. Germline-derived CDR1 and CDR2 are SNHLY and FYNNEI. V gave up 4 bases and J gave up 2 bases, with 12 bases separating them. The chain's CDR3 is CASSVSPVTYEQYF. The CDR3 nucleotides read TGTGCCAGCAGTGTTAGCCCCGTGACCTACGAGCAGTACTTC.

The genes are TRBV19 and TRBJ1-1; unclear D gene. CDR3 length: 16 amino acids. CDR1 and CDR2 (germline): LNHDA, SQIVND (reference sequence). Trimming cost V 4 bases and J 0 bases, with 15 bases left between them. The CDR3 sequence is CASSTRPRVMNTEAFF. DNA of the CDR3: TGTGCCAGTAGTACACGACCGAGGGTTATGAACACTGAAGCTTTCTTT.

This chain joins TRBV6-5 and TRBJ2-2, with TRBD2 as a possible D gene (6 bases). V shed 4 bases and J shed 1 base, with 7 bases lying between them. The CDR3 runs 14 residues. Looked up from germline, CDR1 is MNHEY and CDR2 is SVGAGI. The CDR3 nucleotides are TGTGCCAGCAGTTCGACTAGGAACACCGGGGAGCTGTTTTTT. Translation gives CASSSTRNTGELFF.